This TCR beta chain was observed in a study of T cell responses to AZD1222 COVID-19 vaccine. Clones were read by immunoSEQ multiplex PCR, and TCRdb kept only the in-frame ones, dropping some. The sample has about 120,000 clones; around 90% are singletons. CDR3 length equals 15 residues. The V and J ends lost 2 bases and 2 bases respectively, with 10 bases between them. CDR1 and CDR2 (germline): SEHNR, FQNEAQ (reference sequence). This TCR came from an adult in good health. Specimen: peripheral blood, collected on day 0 of AZD1222 vaccination. The chain employs TRBV7-9 and TRBJ1-5; a weak D match, TRBD1 (5 bases). The CDR3 sequence is CASSLTRGGNQPQHF. The CDR3 DNA follows: TGTGCCAGCAGCTTAACGCGGGGCGGCAATCAGCCCCAGCATTTT.